This TCR beta chain was recovered during a study of CD8 T cells in Susac syndrome (dated by TCRdb to between 2018 and 2021). Background for the entire study: The study used repertoire sequencing to test whether antigen drove CD8+ T cell activation and differentiation in Susac syndrome. The clonality of the CD8+ T cell repertoire was compared across some eleven healthy donors, some 14 Susac syndrome patients and roughly 15 multiple sclerosis patients.

The germline V gene (reference sequence) provides CDR1 LGHDT and CDR2 YNNKEL. The CDR3 measures 16 amino acids from cysteine to phenylalanine. Kept here is only the CDR3 DNA, which spans 48 bases and is read in frame from base 1. V is pruned by 6 bases and J by 5 bases, leaving 12 bases of the junction without a gene match. Points the paper makes about the study in general: The number of individuals in the TCR sequencing and HLA analysis was recognized as being relatively small.

As concerns this clonotype: What antigen it recognizes has not been identified. Within one base of it there is no much larger clone, and no base qualities were kept.

RNA was extracted using the RNeasy kit, and roughly 0.5 to 1 microgram was reverse transcribed with random hexamers. The immunoSEQ multiplex PCR assay, which covers 54 Vbeta and 13 Jbeta segments, was used to amplify TCR beta CDR3 regions. To correct PCR amplification bias, a synthetic template baseline was used for both primer optimization and computational correction. The source study handled its data this way. Reads were annotated to V, D and J genes according to IMGT and were analyzed with immunoSEQ Analyzer, with only productive sequences retained. Clonality was computed as one minus Shannon entropy normalized by log2 of the number of productive unique sequences. For each patient and control, public and private clones were evaluated within the 100 most prevalent clones. Clones were defined as Susac-specific if absent from the healthy and MS cohorts, from 1052 published viral clones and from other ImmuneACCESS disease sequences. TCRdb trimmed the raw reads at Q25, called clones with MiXCR and kept productive beta chains. Each CDR3 protein gets just one entry, which takes the most common genes and DNA from the rows behind it. The V and J calls and clone size come from TCRdb's table, not from the authors' own analysis. The sample yields some 300,000 distinct CDR3 sequences; over 75% were counted once. The ten largest clones take up roughly 0.21% of the sample.

Peripheral blood CD8+ and CD4+ T cells from healthy donors, Susac syndrome patients and multiple sclerosis patients were profiled using high-throughput TCR beta sequencing. The multiple sclerosis controls were treatment-naive patients who had stable or active relapsing-remitting disease and met the revised McDonald criteria. Bulk CD8+ and CD4+ T cells were purified by magnetic negative isolation, whereas CD8+ TEMRA cells were enriched by FACS. Blood was collected in EDTA tubes and processed within 24 hours, with PBMCs isolated through density gradient centrifugation. PBMCs destined for TCR sequencing were cryopreserved in liquid nitrogen and later thawed in a 37 °C water bath. A purity of at least 90% was achieved for sorted or isolated CD4+, CD8+ and CD8+ TEMRA cells.

The sample was CD8+ T cells from PBMCs. The clonotype comes from a human donor with multiple sclerosis. The V gene is TRBV3-1 and the J gene is TRBJ2-1; 8 bases in between match TRBD2. This receptor has the CDR3 CASSPILAAPNNEQFF. The DNA sequence is as follows: TGTGCCAGCAGTCCAATACTAGCGGCTCCGAACAATGAGCAGTTCTTC.